Included here is one TCR beta chain sequence, with context. The antigen it recognizes is unknown. No much larger clone is present one base from it, and per-base qualities are unavailable. CDR1 and CDR2 were assigned from the germline V gene as MNHEY and SVGAGI. Its CDR3 holds 14 amino acids, cysteine through phenylalanine. Only the CDR3 region is kept as DNA, spanning 42 bases read in frame from base 1. V and J lose 7 bases and 6 bases, and a span of 16 bases separates them. What the time point label conveys for this sample: baseline before first vaccination. Vaccinee samples came from UK trials COV001 and COV002, including a single-blind randomized controlled phase 2/3 trial of AZD1222 (ChAdOx1 nCoV-19) in healthy adults. Trial participant PBMC samples were collected at day 0 and day 28 after the second dose for TCRbeta chain sequencing. The sample is drawn from a study of T cell responses to AZD1222 COVID-19 vaccine (dated by TCRdb to the early 2020s). Background on the whole study: AZD1222 recipients whose second dose came at about 4 weeks and those whose second dose came at about 12 weeks were combined into one group, since spike-specific TCR depth and breadth did not differ between the two schedules. A total of 230 to 250 trial participants underwent TCR sequencing, of whom around 200 received two doses of AZD1222 and about 25 received two doses of the MenACWY control vaccine. Trial participants were enrolled into age subgroups of 18-55, 56-69 and 70-plus years, which contained approximately 150, 28 and 58 TCR-sequenced participants, respectively. Beyond this particular receptor, the publication reports: Spike-specific TCR breadth and depth rose significantly after two AZD1222 doses compared with day 0 and with MenACWY recipients. Because no day 14 peak-response samples were available, the repertoires could be characterized only after the peak T cell response. The 56-69-year group was small, and its depth increase did not reach significance, likely because of low power. Only 5 to 7 AZD1222 recipients were SARS-CoV-2 seropositive at baseline, limiting conclusions about previously exposed vaccinees. The whole spike protein was spanned by vaccine-associated CD4 TCRs, and dominant responses were seen in regions 160-218 and 743-854. Epitopes outside the regions mutated in the B.1.351 and B.1.1.7 variants were reportedly recognized by nearly half of the unique spike-specific TCRs. Participants were mostly white British, with more females than males. The authors suggested clonal diversity may have been underestimated.

The CDR3 regions of human TCRbeta chains were analyzed by immunosequencing. Under the source paper's analysis protocol: Repertoire TCRs were matched against a reference library of SARS-CoV-2-specific TCRs generated with the MIRA antigen-specificity platform. Breadth was defined as the fraction of unique TCRs that were SARS-CoV-2-associated, and depth was defined as the fraction of total T cells that were SARS-CoV-2-associated. Each spike-specific TCR was assigned to its reactive spike region and to a CD4 or CD8 class using the MIRA data. Log10-transformed breadth and depth values were compared by one-way ANOVA with Sidak's multiple comparisons tests. TCRdb holds this immuneACCESS table with in-frame rearrangements only. Some clones are missing; in checked studies, unresolved V genes explain under half, and the rest has no known cause. That table is the source of V, J and clone size, and D and trimming were worked out from the DNA. Across this sample there are roughly 150,000 clones, with more than 90% seen only once. The ten largest clones take up 1.6% of the sample.

Sample: peripheral blood, taken on day 0 of AZD1222 vaccination. The chain is assembled from TRBV6-5 and TRBJ2-1, with no confidently assigned D gene. This receptor was obtained from an adult in good health. CDR3 loop: CASTGHSVRNEQFF. The nucleotide sequence reads TGTGCCAGCACTGGCCACTCCGTTCGCAATGAGCAGTTCTTC.